This T cell receptor beta chain appears in the sequencing data of a study of T cell clones after liver transplantation. Whole-study findings and limits: Migration into the graft, not deletion, may explain lost graft donor-reactive T cells.

Details on this clone: Its antigen is not known.

Profiled with immunoSEQ multiplex PCR; TCRdb holds only in-frame clones, not every one. The sample lists roughly 80,000 clones; over 65% were seen once. The germline V and J ends were trimmed by 3 bases and 3 bases, with 12 bases remaining between them. CDR3 size: 14 residues. CDR1 SGHDT and CDR2 YYEEEE come from the germline V gene. V and J are TRBV5-6 and TRBJ1-2; D is unresolved. The clonotype originates from a human patient who received a liver transplant. Some T cells may be the graft donor's. The sequencing used CD4+ T cells from blood, collected at the 22-month timepoint. The chain's CDR3 is CASSSQRSDYGYTF. CDR3 nucleotide sequence: TGTGCCAGCAGCTCCCAGCGGAGCGACTATGGCTACACCTTC. Supplemented by reference TRBV5-6 and TRBJ1-2, the full variable domain reads DAGVTQSPTHLIKTRGQQVTLRCSPKSGHDTVSWYQQALGQGPQFIFQYYEEEERQRGNFPDRFSGHQFPNYSSELNVNALLLGDSALYLCASSSQRSDYGYTFGSGTRLTVV.